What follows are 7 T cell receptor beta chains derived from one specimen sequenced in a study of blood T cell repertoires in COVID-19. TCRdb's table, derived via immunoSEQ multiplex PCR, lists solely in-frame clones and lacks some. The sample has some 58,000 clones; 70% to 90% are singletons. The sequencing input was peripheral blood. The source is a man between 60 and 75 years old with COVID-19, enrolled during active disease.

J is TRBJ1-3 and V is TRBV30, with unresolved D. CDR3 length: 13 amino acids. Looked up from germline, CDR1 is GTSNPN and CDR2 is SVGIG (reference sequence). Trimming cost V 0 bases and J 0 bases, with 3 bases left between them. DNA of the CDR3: TGTGCCTGGAGTGTTAGCTCTGGAAACACCATATATTTT. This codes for CAWSVSSGNTIYF.

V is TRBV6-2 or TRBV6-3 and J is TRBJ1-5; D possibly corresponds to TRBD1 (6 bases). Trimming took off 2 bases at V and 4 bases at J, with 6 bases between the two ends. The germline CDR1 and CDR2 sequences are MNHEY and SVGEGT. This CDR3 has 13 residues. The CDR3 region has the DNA TGTGCCAGCAGTTACCAGGGGAATCAGCCCCAGCATTTT. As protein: CASSYQGNQPQHF.

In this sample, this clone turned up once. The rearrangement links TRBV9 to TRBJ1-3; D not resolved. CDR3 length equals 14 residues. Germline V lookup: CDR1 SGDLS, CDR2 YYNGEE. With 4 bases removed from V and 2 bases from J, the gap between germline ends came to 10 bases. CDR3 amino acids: CASSKREPGNTIYF. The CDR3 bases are TGTGCCAGCAGCAAGAGGGAGCCTGGAAACACCATATATTTT.

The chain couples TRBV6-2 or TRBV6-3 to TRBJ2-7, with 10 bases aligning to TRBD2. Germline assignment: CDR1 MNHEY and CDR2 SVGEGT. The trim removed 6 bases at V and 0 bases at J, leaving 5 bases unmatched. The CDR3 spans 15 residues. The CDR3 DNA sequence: TGTGCCAGCAGCGACGGACTAGCGGTCTCCTACGAGCAGTACTTC. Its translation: CASSDGLAVSYEQYF.

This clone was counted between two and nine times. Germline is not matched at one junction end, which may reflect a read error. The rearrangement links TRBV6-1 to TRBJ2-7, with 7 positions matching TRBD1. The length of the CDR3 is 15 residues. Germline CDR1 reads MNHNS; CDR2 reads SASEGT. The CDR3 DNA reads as TGTGCCAGCAGGGAAGGGACAGTTGATTGGGACGAGCAGTACTTC. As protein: CASREGTVDWDEQYF.

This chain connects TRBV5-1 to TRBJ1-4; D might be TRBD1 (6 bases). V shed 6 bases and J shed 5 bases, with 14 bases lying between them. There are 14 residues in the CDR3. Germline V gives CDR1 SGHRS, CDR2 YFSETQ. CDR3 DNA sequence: TGCGCCAGCACCCACGGACAGACAAATGAAAAACTGTTTTTT. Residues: CASTHGQTNEKLFF. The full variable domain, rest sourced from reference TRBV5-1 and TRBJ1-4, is KAGVTQTPRYLIKTRGQQVTLSCSPISGHRSVSWYQQTPGQGLQFLFEYFSETQRNKGNFPGRFSGRQFSNSRSEMNVSTLELGDSALYLCASTHGQTNEKLFFGSGTQLSVL.

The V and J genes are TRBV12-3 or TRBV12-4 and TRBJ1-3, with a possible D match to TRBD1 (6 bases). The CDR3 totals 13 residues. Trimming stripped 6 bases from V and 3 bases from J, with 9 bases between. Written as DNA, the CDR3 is TGTGCCAGCAGGTGGGACAATGGAAACACCATATATTTT. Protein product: CASRWDNGNTIYF.